Presented here are 23 T cell receptor beta chains from one specimen sequenced in a study of T cell responses to AZD1222 COVID-19 vaccine. Repertoires were generated with immunoSEQ multiplex PCR, while TCRdb's copy carries only in-frame clones and drops some. The data show some 140,000 clones, approximately 85% seen once. Specimen: peripheral blood, collected 28 days after the second AZD1222 dose. Receptors were obtained from an adult who received the AZD1222 COVID-19 vaccine.

CDR3 sequence reads: CASSPRGGQLEKLFF. The CDR3 nucleotides read TGTGCCAGCAGCCCGCGGGGGGGGCAGTTGGAAAAACTGTTTTTT. The genes are TRBV11-3 and TRBJ1-4; D is perhaps TRBD1 (6 bases). CDR3 length: 15 residues. V dropped 5 bases and J dropped 8 bases, with 18 bases sitting between them. Germline V gene data show CDR1 as SGHNT and CDR2 as YENEEA.

The DNA of the CDR3 is TGTGCCAGCAGCGTCGAAGCAACTAATGAAAAACTGTTTTTT. Translation gives CASSVEATNEKLFF. The rearrangement joins TRBV6-5 to TRBJ1-4; D ambiguous. The CDR3 covers 14 residues. CDR1 is MNHEY, CDR2 SVGAGI, per germline. Deletions cut 6 bases from V and 0 bases from J, with 8 bases between.

The genes are TRBV30 and TRBJ2-3; 7 nucleotides line up with TRBD2. CDR1 GTSNPN and CDR2 SVGIG come from the germline V gene (reference sequence). The CDR3 spans 13 residues. V shed 8 bases, J shed 5 bases, and the junction held 10 bases outside the gene matches. The CDR3 protein is CAGRQSGKDTQYF. The CDR3 coding sequence is TGTGCCGGAAGACAAAGCGGGAAAGATACGCAGTATTTT.

In regard to this clone: Compared with germline, one end of the junction differs, possibly owing to a read error. This chain connects TRBV6-5 to TRBJ1-5; D uncertain. This CDR3 is 13 amino acids long. The germline V gene encodes CDR1 MNHEY and CDR2 SVGAGI. CDR3 protein: CASSDSSNQPQHF. The CDR3 DNA reads TGTGCCAGCAGTGACTCTAGCAATCAGCCCCAGCATTTT.

The gene calls are TRBV7-2 and TRBJ2-7; the D is unclear. Trimming removed 4 bases from V and 7 bases from J, with 17 bases in between. The CDR3 covers 14 residues. Per the germline V gene, CDR1 is SGHTA and CDR2 is FQGNSA. The CDR3 sequence: CASSSLFGPGEQYF. For the CDR3, the DNA is TGTGCCAGCAGCTCCCTTTTCGGCCCTGGGGAGCAGTACTTC.

This sequence joins TRBV12-5 and TRBJ2-7; D unresolved. The CDR3 totals 12 residues. Deletions cut 4 bases from V and 1 base from J, with 5 bases between. Germline loops: CDR1 LGHNT, CDR2 FRNRAP. The CDR3 DNA reads as TGTGCTAGTGGTTCGGAATCCTACGAGCAGTACTTC. Its protein product is CASGSESYEQYF.

This rearrangement joins TRBV7-9 to TRBJ2-3; no definite D call. Trimming took 2 bases from V and 8 from J, leaving 5 bases between them. Looked up from germline, CDR1 is SEHNR and CDR2 is FQNEAQ (reference sequence). The CDR3 covers 11 residues. CDR3 nucleotides: TGTGCCAGCAGCTTACAGGTTACGCAGTATTTT. This encodes CASSLQVTQYF. Full variable domain (missing parts from reference TRBV7-9 and TRBJ2-3): DTGVSQNPRHKITKRGQNVTFRCDPISEHNRLYWYRQTLGQGPEFLTYFQNEAQLEKSRLLSDRFSAERPKGSFSTLEIQRTEQGDSAMYLCASSLQVTQYFGPGTRLTVL.

This chain connects TRBV2 to TRBJ2-2; D is uncertain. The CDR3 is 14 residues long. The ends were cut back, 3 bases at V and 4 bases at J, with 9 bases in the middle. Germline-derived CDR1 and CDR2 are SNHLY and FYNNEI. The CDR3 is CASSESPATGELFF. As DNA, the CDR3 is TGTGCCAGCAGTGAGTCCCCAGCCACCGGGGAGCTGTTTTTT.

This clone was seen just once. CDR3 amino acids: CASSLAETQYF. CDR3 nucleotides: TGCGCCAGCAGCTTGGCTGAGACCCAGTACTTC. J is TRBJ2-5 and V is TRBV5-1; D is undetermined. Germline values: CDR1 SGHRS, CDR2 YFSETQ. CDR3 length equals 11 residues. Deletions cut 0 bases from V and 5 bases from J, with 2 bases between.

The chain uses TRBV10-3 and TRBJ1-1, with 10 bases identical to TRBD1. The CDR3 covers 14 residues. V was pared by 5 bases and J by 3 bases, with 3 bases of the junction left unmatched. Germline-derived CDR1 and CDR2 are ENHRY and SYGVKD. CDR3 sequence reads: CAISPTGGDTEAFF. In DNA form, the CDR3 reads TGTGCCATCAGTCCGACAGGGGGCGACACTGAAGCTTTCTTT.

This clone appeared once. The chain is built from TRBV6-5 and TRBJ1-2, with no clear D. Germline-derived CDR1 and CDR2 are MNHEY and SVGAGI. V dropped 10 bases and J dropped 4 bases, with 13 bases sitting between them. The CDR3 extends over 12 amino acids. CDR3 bases: TGTGCCATCCAAGGGAGCACCTATGGCTACACCTTC. This sequence encodes CAIQGSTYGYTF.

The genes are TRBV6-5 and TRBJ1-2, with a tentative D call TRBD1 (6 bases). CDR3 length: 15 amino acids. Germline values: CDR1 MNHEY, CDR2 SVGAGI. Trimming left V 6 bases short and J 3 bases short, with 17 bases between. The CDR3: CASSPGAGYHYGYTF. The CDR3 region has the DNA TGTGCCAGCAGCCCAGGGGCAGGGTACCACTATGGCTACACCTTC.

The CDR3 spells CASSIDQNTEAFF. The CDR3 DNA reads as TGTGCCAGCAGCATAGACCAGAACACTGAAGCTTTCTTT. This chain links TRBV5-4 with TRBJ1-1, with D unclear. In germline, CDR1 is SGHNT, CDR2 YYREEE (reference sequence). Deletions cut 4 bases from V and 1 base from J, with 8 bases between. The CDR3 has 13 residues.

The J gene is TRBJ2-7, the V gene TRBV3-1 (or the pseudogene TRBV3-2); perhaps TRBD2 as D (6 bases). The CDR3 is 15 residues long. Germline assignment: CDR1 LGHDT and CDR2 YNNKEL (reference sequence). The germline V and J ends were trimmed by 2 bases and 2 bases, with 13 bases remaining between them. The DNA for the CDR3 is TGTGCCAGCAGCCAAATTTGGGACTCCACCTACGAGCAGTACTTC. This gives the protein CASSQIWDSTYEQYF.

The chain couples TRBV5-5 to TRBJ2-3; the match to TRBD2 covers 11 bases. Germline V CDR1 and CDR2: SGHKS, YYEKEE (reference sequence). This CDR3 is 17 amino acids long. V shed 2 bases and J 2 bases; nucleotides not matched to a gene: 7. In nucleotides, the CDR3 is TGTGCCAGCAGCTTTCGACTAGCGGGGCGATACACAGATACGCAGTATTTT. It is translated as CASSFRLAGRYTDTQYF. Combining the CDR3 with reference TRBV5-5 and TRBJ2-3 gives the whole variable domain DAGVTQSPTHLIKTRGQQVTLRCSPISGHKSVSWYQQVLGQGPQFIFQYYEKEERGRGNFPDRFSARQFPNYSSELNVNALLLGDSALYLCASSFRLAGRYTDTQYFGPGTRLTVL.

The chain has TRBV20-1 and TRBJ1-6; no reliable D call. The germline V gene encodes CDR1 DFQATT and CDR2 SNEGSKA (reference sequence). Trimming stripped 3 bases from V and 4 bases from J, with 7 bases between. The CDR3 extends over 13 amino acids. The CDR3 coding sequence is TGCAGTGCTAGTACGGGGTATAATTCACCCCTCCACTTT. Amino acids: CSASTGYNSPLHF.

The V call is TRBV24-1, the J call TRBJ2-1; 11 bases fit TRBD2. This CDR3 is built from 16 residues. Germline loops: CDR1 KGHDR, CDR2 SFDVKD. V was clipped by 3 bases and J by 4 bases; unmatched bases: 4. Here the CDR3 DNA reads TGTGCCACCAGTGATCCCGGGACTAGCGGATACAATGAGCAGTTCTTC. Encoded protein: CATSDPGTSGYNEQFF.

V and J are TRBV5-1 and TRBJ1-1; 8 nucleotides line up with TRBD1. The germline CDR1 and CDR2 sequences are SGHRS and YFSETQ. The CDR3 is 14 amino acids. Unmatched junction bases numbered 4, after V lost 4 bases and J lost 2 bases. This chain's CDR3 is CASSPDRVNTEAFF. CDR3 nucleotides: TGCGCCAGCAGCCCGGACAGGGTCAACACTGAAGCTTTCTTT.

The chain employs TRBV10-3 and TRBJ1-3; 9 bases map to TRBD1. Trimming took 8 bases from V and 2 from J; bases not matched to a gene: 4. This CDR3 spans 14 amino acids. Germline V gene sequence: CDR1 ENHRY, CDR2 SYGVKD. The CDR3, as DNA: TGTGCCATCCGCGGGGACAGGGCTGGAAACACCATATATTTT. Its translation is CAIRGDRAGNTIYF.

The chain couples TRBV7-9 to TRBJ1-1, with D possibly being TRBD1 (5 bases). Germline V gene data show CDR1 as SEHNR and CDR2 as FQNEAQ (reference sequence). The CDR3 runs 16 residues. With 5 bases removed from V and 0 bases from J, the gap between germline ends came to 16 bases. The CDR3, as DNA: TGTGCCAGCAGCCGAAGGGACGGACCCATGAACACTGAAGCTTTCTTT. It yields the protein CASSRRDGPMNTEAFF.

This chain links TRBV28 with TRBJ1-5; tentative D call: TRBD1 (5 bases). V was trimmed by 6 bases and J by 2 bases, leaving 14 bases between them. CDR1 and CDR2 from the germline V gene are MDHEN and SYDVKM. The CDR3 covers 15 residues. Written as DNA, the CDR3 is TGTGCCAGCAGGCCGGCGGGGGTCGGCAATCAGCCCCAGCATTTT. It codes for CASRPAGVGNQPQHF. Full variable domain (remainder filled in from reference TRBV28 and TRBJ1-5): DVKVTQSSRYLVKRTGEKVFLECVQDMDHENMFWYRQDPGLGLRLIYFSYDVKMKEKGDIPEGYSVSREKKERFSLILESASTNQTSMYLCASRPAGVGNQPQHFGDGTRLSIL.

V is TRBV2 and J is TRBJ2-1, with D unclear. CDR3 length equals 13 residues. The germline V gene encodes CDR1 SNHLY and CDR2 FYNNEI. Trimming took off 7 bases at V and 3 bases at J, with 10 bases between the two ends. The CDR3 nucleotides are TGTGCCAGCAACCCCCCGGGCTACAATGAGCAGTTCTTC. This sequence encodes CASNPPGYNEQFF.

The chain joins TRBV6-5 to TRBJ1-1; D gene ambiguous. Germline lookup yields CDR1 MNHEY and CDR2 SVGAGI. CDR3 length equals 14 residues. V lost 0 bases to trimming and J lost 3 bases, with 8 bases between them. In DNA, the CDR3 is TGTGCCAGCAGTTACTCGAGGGCCCACACTGAAGCTTTCTTT. This sequence encodes CASSYSRAHTEAFF.